Each of the 8 T cell receptor beta chains below was sequenced from the same sample in a study of T cell responses to AZD1222 COVID-19 vaccine (dated by TCRdb to 2020 to 2022). Libraries were constructed by the immunoSEQ multiplex PCR assay. Held by TCRdb, this immuneACCESS table contains in-frame sequences only and omits some clones. Under half of the omission traces to an unresolved V gene where checked; the cause of the rest is unknown. The sample has around 92,000 clones on record, 65% to 90% of them singletons. The ten largest clones capture roughly 10% of the sample. The time point label corresponds to: baseline before first vaccination. Sequences were derived from peripheral blood, sampled on day 0 of AZD1222 vaccination. These receptors all come from an adult in good health.

The gene calls are TRBV11-2 and TRBJ2-3; possibly TRBD1 for D (6 bases). Germline V gene lookup returns CDR1 SGHAT and CDR2 FQNNGV. There are 16 residues in the CDR3. Trimming removed 6 bases at V and 5 bases at J, with 21 bases between. CDR3 in DNA: TGTGCCAGCAGGGGAGAGATTGGGGGCCGGAAAGATACGCAGTATTTT. The encoded protein is CASRGEIGGRKDTQYF.

This sequence joins TRBV9 and TRBJ2-2; D not certain. The CDR3 is 14 amino acids. Germline V gene sequence: CDR1 SGDLS, CDR2 YYNGEE. The V end lost 2 bases, the J end lost 0 bases, and 5 bases lay between the germline ends. CDR3 sequence (DNA): TGTGCCAGCAGCGTTCCACCGAACACCGGGGAGCTGTTTTTT. Translated: CASSVPPNTGELFF.

This clone was seen just once. The chain uses TRBV4-1 and TRBJ2-2; no definite D call. The CDR3 consists of 16 residues. Trimming stripped 5 bases from V and 6 bases from J, with 19 bases between. Germline-derived CDR1 and CDR2 are MGHRA and YSYEKL. The DNA for the CDR3 is TGCGCCAGCAGCTCAACCCCAGGTGCCTATTCCGGGGAGCTGTTTTTT. The encoded protein is CASSSTPGAYSGELFF.

This chain joins TRBV4-1 and TRBJ1-6; the match to TRBD1 covers 7 bases. The CDR3 runs to 15 residues. With V trimmed by 3 bases and J by 8 bases, 7 bases remained unmatched. The germline V gene has CDR1 MGHRA and CDR2 YSYEKL. The CDR3: CASSHRQGRDSPLHF. The CDR3, as DNA: TGCGCCAGCAGCCACAGACAGGGCAGGGATTCACCCCTCCACTTT.

This chain links TRBV5-6 with TRBJ2-7; D ambiguous. The germline CDR1 and CDR2 sequences are SGHDT and YYEEEE. The germline V and J ends were trimmed by 4 bases and 2 bases, with 19 bases remaining between them. The CDR3 totals 16 residues. CDR3 in amino acids: CASSPLTLGIPYEQYF. The CDR3 DNA is TGTGCCAGCAGCCCCTTGACCTTGGGGATACCCTACGAGCAGTACTTC.

V usage is TRBV7-8 and J usage is TRBJ2-1; 7 bases fit TRBD2. V lost 4 bases, J lost 0 bases, and 9 bases stayed unmatched. Germline V gene lookup returns CDR1 SGHVS and CDR2 FQNEAQ. CDR3 size: 17 residues. In nucleotides, the CDR3 is TGTGCCAGCAGCTCCGGAATAGGGACTAACTCCTACAATGAGCAGTTCTTC. It specifies CASSSGIGTNSYNEQFF.

This chain connects TRBV6-1 to TRBJ2-7, with TRBD2 matching 8 bases. CDR1 is MNHNS and CDR2 is SASEGT in the germline V gene. The CDR3 extends over 15 amino acids. V trimming: 6 bases; J trimming: 6 bases; junction bases outside the gene matches: 13. The CDR3: CASSTPGTRAPEQYF. The CDR3 DNA reads as TGTGCCAGCAGCACTCCCGGGACTAGGGCTCCCGAGCAGTACTTC.

The chain combines TRBV19 with TRBJ1-2, with a tentative D call TRBD1 (5 bases). The CDR3 runs 16 residues. Trimming removed 7 bases at V and 3 bases at J, with 21 bases between. Germline V gene lookup returns CDR1 LNHDA and CDR2 SQIVND (reference sequence). Written as DNA, the CDR3 is TGTGCCAGTATGAGGTCCGGGGGGGGTCCGGACTATGGCTACACCTTC. It translates to CASMRSGGGPDYGYTF.